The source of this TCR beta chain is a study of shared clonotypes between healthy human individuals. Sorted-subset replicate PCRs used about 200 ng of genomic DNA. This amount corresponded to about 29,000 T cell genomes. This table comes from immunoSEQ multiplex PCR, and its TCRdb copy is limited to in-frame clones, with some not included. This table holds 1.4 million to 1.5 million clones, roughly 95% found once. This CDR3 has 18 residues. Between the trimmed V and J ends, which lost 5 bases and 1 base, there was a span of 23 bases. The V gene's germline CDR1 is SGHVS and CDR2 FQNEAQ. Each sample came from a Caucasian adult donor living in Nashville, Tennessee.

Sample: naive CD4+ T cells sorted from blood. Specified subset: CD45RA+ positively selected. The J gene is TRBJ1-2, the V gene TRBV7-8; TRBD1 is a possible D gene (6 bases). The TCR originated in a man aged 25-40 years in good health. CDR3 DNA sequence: TGTGCCAGCAGCATCCGACAGGTCCGAACATCAAATAACTATGGCTACACCTTC. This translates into CASSIRQVRTSNNYGYTF.